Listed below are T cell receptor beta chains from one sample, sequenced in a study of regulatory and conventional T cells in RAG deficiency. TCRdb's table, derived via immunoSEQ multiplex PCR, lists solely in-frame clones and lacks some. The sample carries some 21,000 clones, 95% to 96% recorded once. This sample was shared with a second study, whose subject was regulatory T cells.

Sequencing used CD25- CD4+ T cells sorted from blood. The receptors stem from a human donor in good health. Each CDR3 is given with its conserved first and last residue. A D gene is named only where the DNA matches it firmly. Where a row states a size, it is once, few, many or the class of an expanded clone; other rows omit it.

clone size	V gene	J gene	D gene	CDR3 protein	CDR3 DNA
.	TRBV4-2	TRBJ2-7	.	CASSPAGYLKSYEQYF	TGTGCCAGCAGCCCGGCAGGGTACTTAAAATCCTACGAGCAGTACTTC
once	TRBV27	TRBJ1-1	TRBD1	CASSLNRGNSEAFF	TGTGCCAGCAGTTTGAACAGGGGTAATTCTGAAGCTTTCTTT
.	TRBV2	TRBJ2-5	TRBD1	CASSDRGLLETQYF	TGTGCCAGCAGTGATAGGGGGCTCTTGGAGACCCAGTACTTC
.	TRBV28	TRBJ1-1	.	CASEGRVSAFF	TGTGCCAGTGAGGGAAGAGTGAGCGCTTTCTTT
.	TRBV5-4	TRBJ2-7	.	CASSPKGGASHEQYF	TGTGCCAGCAGCCCAAAGGGCGGGGCTTCACACGAGCAGTACTTC
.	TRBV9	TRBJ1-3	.	CASSLVGDTIYF	TGTGCCAGCAGCTTAGTGGGAGACACCATATATTTT
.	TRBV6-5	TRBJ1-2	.	CASRSTTAADYGYTF	TGTGCCAGCAGGTCCACGACAGCCGCGGACTATGGCTACACCTTC
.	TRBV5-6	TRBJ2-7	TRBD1	CASSFLGQGLYEQYF	TGTGCCAGCAGCTTTCTTGGACAGGGACTCTACGAGCAGTACTTC
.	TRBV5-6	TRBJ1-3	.	CASSLRGSGNTIYF	TGTGCCAGCAGCTTGAGGGGGTCTGGAAACACCATATATTTT
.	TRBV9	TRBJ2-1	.	CASSVVGQPEQFF	TGTGCCAGCAGCGTAGTTGGGCAGCCTGAGCAGTTCTTC
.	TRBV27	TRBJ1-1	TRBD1	CASSPNPQGAPGSHTEAFF	TGTGCCAGCAGCCCTAATCCCCAGGGGGCGCCGGGTTCCCACACTGAAGCTTTCTTT
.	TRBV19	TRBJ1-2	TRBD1	CASSLDRSYGYTF	TGTGCCAGTAGTCTGGACAGGAGCTATGGCTACACCTTC
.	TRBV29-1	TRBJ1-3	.	CSVEYGQSGLSSGNTIYF	TGCAGCGTTGAATATGGACAGTCCGGACTCAGCTCTGGAAACACCATATATTTT
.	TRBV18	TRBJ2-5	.	CASSPSQGGQETQYF	TGTGCCAGCTCACCCTCCCAGGGGGGACAAGAGACCCAGTACTTC